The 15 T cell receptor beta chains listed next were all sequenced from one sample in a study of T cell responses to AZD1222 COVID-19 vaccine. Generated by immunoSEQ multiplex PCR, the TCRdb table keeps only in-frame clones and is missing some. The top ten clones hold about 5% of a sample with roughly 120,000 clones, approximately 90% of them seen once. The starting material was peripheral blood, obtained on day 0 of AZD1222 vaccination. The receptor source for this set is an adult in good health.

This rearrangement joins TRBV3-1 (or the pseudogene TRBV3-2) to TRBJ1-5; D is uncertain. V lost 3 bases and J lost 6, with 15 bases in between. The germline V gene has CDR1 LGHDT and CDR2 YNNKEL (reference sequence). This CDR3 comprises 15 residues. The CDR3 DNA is TGTGCCAGCAGCCAGACCTCTGGATCTGGTCAGCCCCAGCATTTT. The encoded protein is CASSQTSGSGQPQHF.

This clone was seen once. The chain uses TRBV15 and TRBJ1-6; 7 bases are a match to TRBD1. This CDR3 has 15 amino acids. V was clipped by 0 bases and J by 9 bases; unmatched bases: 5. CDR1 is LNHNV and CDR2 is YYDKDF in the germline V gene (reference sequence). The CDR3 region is CATSRDQQGSSPLHF. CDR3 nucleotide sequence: TGTGCCACCAGCAGAGATCAACAGGGGTCTTCACCCCTCCACTTT.

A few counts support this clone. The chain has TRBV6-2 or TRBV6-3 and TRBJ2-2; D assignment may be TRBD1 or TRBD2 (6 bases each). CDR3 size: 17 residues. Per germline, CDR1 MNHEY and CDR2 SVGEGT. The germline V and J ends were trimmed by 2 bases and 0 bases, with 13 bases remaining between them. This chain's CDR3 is CASSYGRGPTNTGELFF. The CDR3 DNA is TGTGCCAGCAGTTACGGTCGGGGGCCGACGAACACCGGGGAGCTGTTTTTT.

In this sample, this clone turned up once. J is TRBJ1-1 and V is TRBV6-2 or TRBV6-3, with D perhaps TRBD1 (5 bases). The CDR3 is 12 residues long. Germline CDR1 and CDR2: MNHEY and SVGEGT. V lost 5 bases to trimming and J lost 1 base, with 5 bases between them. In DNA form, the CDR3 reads TGTGCCAGCAGTCAGGGGAACACTGAAGCTTTCTTT. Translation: CASSQGNTEAFF.

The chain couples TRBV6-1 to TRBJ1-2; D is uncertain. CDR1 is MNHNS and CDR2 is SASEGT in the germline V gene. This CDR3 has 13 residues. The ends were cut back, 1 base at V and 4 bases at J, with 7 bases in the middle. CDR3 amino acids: CASSEVYPYGYTF. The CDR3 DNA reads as TGTGCCAGCAGTGAAGTGTACCCCTATGGCTACACCTTC.

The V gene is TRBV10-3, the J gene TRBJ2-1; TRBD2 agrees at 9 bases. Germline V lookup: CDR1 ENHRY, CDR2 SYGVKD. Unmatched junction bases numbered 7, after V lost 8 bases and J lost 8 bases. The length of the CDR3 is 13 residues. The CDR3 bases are TGTGCCATCGGCCAAGCGGGGGGCGATGAGCAGTTCTTC. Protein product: CAIGQAGGDEQFF.

As DNA, the CDR3 is TGTGCCAGCAGCCGAGTCATGGCTAGCGGGGTCTACAATGAGCAGTTCTTC. Translated, it gives CASSRVMASGVYNEQFF. The rearrangement uses TRBV3-1 (or the pseudogene TRBV3-2) and TRBJ2-1, with TRBD2 matching over 9 bases. From germline, CDR1 is LGHDT and CDR2 YNNKEL (reference sequence). V trimming: 4 bases; J trimming: 3 bases; junction bases outside the gene matches: 10. This CDR3 spans 17 amino acids.

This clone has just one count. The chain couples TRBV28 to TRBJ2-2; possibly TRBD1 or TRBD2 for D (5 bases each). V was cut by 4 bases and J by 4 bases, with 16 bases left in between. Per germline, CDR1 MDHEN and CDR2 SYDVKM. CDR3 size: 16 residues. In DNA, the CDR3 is TGTGCCAGCAGTTACAGTGGGGCGGGTTCCACCGGGGAGCTGTTTTTT. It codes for CASSYSGAGSTGELFF.

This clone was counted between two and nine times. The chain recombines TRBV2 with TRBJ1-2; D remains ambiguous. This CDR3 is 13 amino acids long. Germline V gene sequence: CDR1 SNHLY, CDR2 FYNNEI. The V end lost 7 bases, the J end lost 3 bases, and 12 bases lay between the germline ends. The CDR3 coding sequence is TGTGCCAGCATTACGGAGGCAGACTATGGCTACACCTTC. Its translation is CASITEADYGYTF.

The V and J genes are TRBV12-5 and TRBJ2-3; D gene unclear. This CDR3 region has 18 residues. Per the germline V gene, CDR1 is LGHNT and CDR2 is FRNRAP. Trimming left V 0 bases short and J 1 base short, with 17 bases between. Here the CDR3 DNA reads TGTGCTAGTGGTTTGGTCCCTCGGCGAAATGATGGCACAGATACGCAGTATTTT. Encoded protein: CASGLVPRRNDGTDTQYF.

Here the CDR3 DNA reads TGTGCCAGTAGTATTCGATGGATGGATCAGCCCCAGCATTTT. It translates to CASSIRWMDQPQHF. V usage is TRBV19 and J usage is TRBJ1-5; D unclear. Germline CDR1 is LNHDA and CDR2 is SQIVND (reference sequence). Trimming pared 3 bases from V and 5 bases from J, leaving 11 bases between. The CDR3 extends over 14 amino acids.

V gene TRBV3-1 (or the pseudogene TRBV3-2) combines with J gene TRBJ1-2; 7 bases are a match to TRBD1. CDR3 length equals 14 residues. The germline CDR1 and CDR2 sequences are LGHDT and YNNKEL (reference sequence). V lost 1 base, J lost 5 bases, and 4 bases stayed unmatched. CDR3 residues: CASSQAGQTYGYTF. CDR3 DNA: TGTGCCAGCAGCCAAGCGGGACAGACTTATGGCTACACCTTC.

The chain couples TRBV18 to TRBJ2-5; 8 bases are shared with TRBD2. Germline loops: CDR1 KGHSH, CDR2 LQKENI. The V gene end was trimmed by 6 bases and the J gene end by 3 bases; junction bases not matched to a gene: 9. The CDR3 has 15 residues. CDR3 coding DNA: TGTGCCAGCTCGCCCATACTCGGGGGGGAAGAGACCCAGTACTTC. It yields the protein CASSPILGGEETQYF.

CDR3 loop: CASSDTGAGWYGYTF. The DNA for the CDR3 is TGTGCCAGCAGTGACACAGGGGCAGGGTGGTATGGCTACACCTTC. The chain joins TRBV28 to TRBJ1-2; 7 bases fit TRBD1. Germline trimming cut 5 bases from V and 5 bases from J; bases unmatched to any gene: 11. Germline V gene sequence: CDR1 MDHEN, CDR2 SYDVKM. The CDR3 contains 15 residues.

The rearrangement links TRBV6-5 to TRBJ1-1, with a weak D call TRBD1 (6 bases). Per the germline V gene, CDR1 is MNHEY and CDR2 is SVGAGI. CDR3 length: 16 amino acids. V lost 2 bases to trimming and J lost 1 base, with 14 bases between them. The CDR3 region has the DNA TGTGCCAGCAGTTACGGCGGGGGGGGCCCGAACACTGAAGCTTTCTTT. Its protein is CASSYGGGGPNTEAFF.